A selection of T cell receptor beta chains follows, all from one sample in a study of blood T cells in healthy people across ages. TCRdb ran MiXCR on the 5' RACE reads and lists one entry per CDR3 protein. The table lists under 1 million distinct CDR3 sequences, about 42% of them singletons. Sequenced material: blood. These receptors were collected from a man aged 55-75 years in good health. Both conserved end residues are part of each CDR3. The order of the fields is D gene, J gene, clone size, V gene, CDR3 protein, CDR3 DNA. The D gene is left open where the match is weak. Some rows mark clone size as missing; the rest say once, few, many or name a class of expanded clone.

TRBD2,TRBJ2-3,NA,TRBV11-2,CASSFSRSGLAGGRRTDTQYF,TGTGCCAGCAGCTTTTCTCGGTCGGGGCTAGCGGGCGGCCGGCGCACAGATACGCAGTATTTT
NA,TRBJ2-6,NA,TRBV12-3/TRBV12-4,CASSLGDAGANVLTF,TGTGCCAGCAGTTTGGGGGACGCTGGGGCCAACGTCCTGACTTTC
NA,TRBJ2-5,NA,TRBV9,CASSVGAGGSGETQYF,TGTGCCAGCAGCGTAGGCGCTGGGGGGTCTGGAGAGACCCAGTACTTC
TRBD1,TRBJ2-7,many,TRBV25-1,CASSSNRPGQGTYEQYF,TGTGCCAGCAGTTCTAATCGGCCAGGACAGGGGACCTACGAGCAGTACTTC
TRBD1,TRBJ1-2,NA,TRBV7-2,CASSFLDRVYGYTF,TGTGCCAGCAGCTTCCTCGACAGGGTCTATGGCTACACCTTC
TRBD2,TRBJ2-1,NA,TRBV5-1,CASSGSGGVPYNEQFF,TGCGCCAGCAGCGGTAGCGGGGGGGTCCCCTACAATGAGCAGTTCTTC
NA,TRBJ1-1,NA,TRBV4-3,CASSQDGGMNTEAFF,TGCGCCAGCAGCCAAGATGGCGGGATGAACACTGAAGCTTTCTTT
NA,TRBJ1-2,NA,TRBV29-1,CSVHVTGNYGYTF,TGCAGCGTCCATGTAACAGGGAACTATGGCTACACCTTC
TRBD1,TRBJ1-1,NA,TRBV4-2,CASSNRDRQAFF,TGTGCCAGCAGCAACCGGGACAGGCAAGCTTTCTTT
NA,TRBJ2-3,NA,TRBV11-2,CASSIGPYGADTQYF,TGTGCCAGCAGCATAGGCCCCTATGGGGCAGATACGCAGTATTTT
TRBD1,TRBJ2-7,NA,TRBV7-9,CASSPGQGGNYEQYF,TGTGCCAGCAGCCCGGGACAGGGGGGGAACTACGAGCAGTACTTC
TRBD2,TRBJ2-1,NA,TRBV6-5,CASSRGGDYNEQFF,TGTGCCAGCAGCCGCGGGGGGGATTACAATGAGCAGTTCTTC
NA,TRBJ2-2,once,TRBV24-1,CATSDFTGKLFF,TGTGCCACCAGTGACTTTACAGGAAAGCTGTTTTTT
NA,TRBJ1-2,NA,TRBV12-3/TRBV12-4,CASRATANYGYTF,TGTGCCAGCAGGGCGACAGCTAACTATGGCTACACCTTC
NA,TRBJ2-5,few,TRBV5-1,CASSLFARETQYF,TGCGCCAGCAGCTTGTTTGCACGAGAGACCCAGTACTTC
NA,TRBJ2-3,NA,TRBV12-5,CASGLGSLSTDTQYF,TGTGCTAGTGGTTTGGGGAGCCTTAGCACAGATACGCAGTATTTT
NA,TRBJ2-7,NA,TRBV11-3,CASSLDRSTEQYF,TGTGCCAGCAGCTTAGATCGATCCACTGAGCAGTACTTC
TRBD1,TRBJ2-7,NA,TRBV6-2/TRBV6-3,CASSQSISGQVQYF,TGTGCCAGCAGTCAGAGCATTTCGGGACAGGTCCAGTACTTC
NA,TRBJ1-4,NA,TRBV11-2,CASSSGHTYEKLFF,TGTGCCAGCAGTTCAGGGCATACTTATGAAAAACTGTTTTTT
NA,TRBJ1-5,NA,TRBV6-2/TRBV6-3,CASSSPGYQPQHF,TGTGCCAGCAGTTCGCCCGGGTACCAGCCCCAGCATTTT
NA,TRBJ2-3,NA,TRBV7-2,CASSMGLPSTDTQYF,TGTGCCAGCAGCATGGGACTGCCTAGCACAGATACGCAGTATTTT
NA,TRBJ1-5,NA,TRBV20-1,CSARTPGPSNQPQHF,TGCAGTGCTAGAACACCGGGGCCCAGCAATCAGCCCCAGCATTTT
TRBD1,TRBJ1-5,NA,TRBV7-9,CASSSTGGQQPQHF,TGTGCCAGCAGCTCCACAGGGGGCCAGCAGCCCCAGCATTTT
TRBD1,TRBJ2-7,NA,TRBV7-9,CASEQGASYEQYF,TGTGCCAGTGAACAGGGGGCATCCTACGAGCAGTACTTC
NA,TRBJ2-3,NA,TRBV7-9,CASSLGSGGDTQYF,TGTGCCAGCAGCTTAGGCTCTGGGGGAGATACGCAGTATTTT
NA,TRBJ2-1,once,TRBV6-2/TRBV6-3,CASSSPGRLNEQFF,TGTGCCAGCAGTTCCCCTGGGCGCTTAAATGAGCAGTTCTTC
NA,TRBJ2-3,once,TRBV7-9,CASSLTTVVDTQYF,TGTGCCAGCAGCCTAACGACGGTCGTTGATACGCAGTATTTT
NA,TRBJ2-5,few,TRBV6-2/TRBV6-3,CASIRTAQETQYF,TGTGCCAGCATTAGGACAGCACAAGAGACCCAGTACTTC
NA,TRBJ2-5,NA,TRBV4-3,CASSQGIAGDFGNEQYF,TGCGCCAGCAGCCAAGGAATCGCAGGGGATTTTGGCAATGAGCAGTACTTC
NA,TRBJ2-1,NA,TRBV27,CASSAFEGSKRFF,TGTGCCAGCAGTGCATTTGAGGGTTCTAAGCGGTTCTTC
TRBD1,TRBJ2-5,few,TRBV28,CASSQRTGGETQYF,TGTGCCAGCAGTCAACGCACAGGGGGGGAGACCCAGTACTTC